This TCR beta chain was captured by sequencing in a study of blood T cell repertoires in COVID-19. There are 11 residues in the CDR3. Trimming removed 5 bases at V and 5 bases at J, with 7 bases between. CDR1 is SGHTS and CDR2 is YDEGEE in the germline V gene. Recruits, aged about 18 to 100 years, lived in around 24 US areas. Participants' reported clinical history set cohort assignment. Per the authors' pipeline: Reference gene primer amplification yielded estimated nucleated cell counts. Profiled with immunoSEQ multiplex PCR; TCRdb holds only in-frame clones, not every one. V, J and clone size are taken as reported in that table, and D and trimming were inferred from the DNA itself. The repertoire consists of 400,000 or so clones, with 88% occurring once and the leading ten covering roughly 2%.

The sequenced sample was PBMCs or T cells enriched from blood (not recorded which). This clonotype was obtained from a woman between 40 and 50 years old with acute COVID-19. This chain uses TRBV5-8 with TRBJ1-1; D gene unclear. The CDR3: CASRPITEAFF. The CDR3 DNA follows: TGTGCCAGCAGGCCTATAACTGAAGCTTTCTTT.